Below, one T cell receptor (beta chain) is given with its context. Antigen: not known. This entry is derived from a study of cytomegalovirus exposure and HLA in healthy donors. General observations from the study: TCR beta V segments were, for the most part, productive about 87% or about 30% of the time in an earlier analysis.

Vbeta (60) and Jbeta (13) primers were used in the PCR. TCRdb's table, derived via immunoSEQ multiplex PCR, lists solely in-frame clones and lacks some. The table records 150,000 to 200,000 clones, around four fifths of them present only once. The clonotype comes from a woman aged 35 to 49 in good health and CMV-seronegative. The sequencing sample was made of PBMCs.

The CDR3 DNA is TGTGCCAGCAGCTCCTCCGGACTAGCGGGAGGTATCTCCTACGAGCAGTACTTC. Its protein is CASSSSGLAGGISYEQYF. This chain links TRBV5-6 with TRBJ2-7; 14 bases are shared with TRBD2. CDR1 is SGHDT, CDR2 YYEEEE, per germline. With V trimmed by 3 bases and J by 0 bases, 8 bases remained unmatched. The CDR3 spans 18 residues.